This T cell receptor (beta chain) is from a study of T cell changes during pregnancy in multiple sclerosis. V dropped 6 bases and J dropped 6 bases, with 14 bases sitting between them. The CDR3 sequence is 13 residues long. Germline CDR1 is LNHDA and CDR2 is SQIVND (reference sequence). Profiling relied on immunoSEQ multiplex PCR, and the TCRdb table lists in-frame clones only, not all of them. The table records 85,000 to 130,000 clones, roughly nine tenths of them present only once. Sequences were derived from peripheral blood, sampled before pregnancy. The rearrangement joins TRBV19 to TRBJ1-1; D is perhaps TRBD1 (6 bases). The receptor comes from a female donor with multiple sclerosis, enrolled in a pregnancy study. CDR3 nucleotides: TGTGCCAGTAGACCACAGGGCGGTCCTGAAGCTTTCTTT. It translates to CASRPQGGPEAFF. The whole variable domain, filled in from reference TRBV19 and TRBJ1-1, reads DGGITQSPKYLFRKEGQNVTLSCEQNLNHDAMYWYRQDPGQGLRLIYYSQIVNDFQKGDIAEGYSVSREKKESFPLTVTSAQKNPTAFYLCASRPQGGPEAFFGQGTRLTVV.